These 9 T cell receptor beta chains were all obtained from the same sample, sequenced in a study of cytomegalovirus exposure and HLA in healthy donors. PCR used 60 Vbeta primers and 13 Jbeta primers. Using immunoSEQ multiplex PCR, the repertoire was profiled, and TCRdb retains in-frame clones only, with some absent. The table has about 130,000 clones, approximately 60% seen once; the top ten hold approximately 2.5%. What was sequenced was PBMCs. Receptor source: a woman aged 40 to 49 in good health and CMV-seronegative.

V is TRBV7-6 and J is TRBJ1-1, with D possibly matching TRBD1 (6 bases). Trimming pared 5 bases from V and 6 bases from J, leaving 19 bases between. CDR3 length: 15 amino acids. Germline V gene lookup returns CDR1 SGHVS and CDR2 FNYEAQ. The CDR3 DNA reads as TGTGCCAGCAGCCCGACGGACAGAGGGGGACCTGAAGCTTTCTTT. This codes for CASSPTDRGGPEAFF.

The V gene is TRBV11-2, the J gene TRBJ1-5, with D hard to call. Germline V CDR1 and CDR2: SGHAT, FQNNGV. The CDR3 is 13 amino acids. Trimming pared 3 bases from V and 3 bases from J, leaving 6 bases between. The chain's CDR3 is CASSLGLNQPQHF. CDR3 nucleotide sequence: TGTGCCAGCAGCTTGGGCCTCAATCAGCCCCAGCATTTT.

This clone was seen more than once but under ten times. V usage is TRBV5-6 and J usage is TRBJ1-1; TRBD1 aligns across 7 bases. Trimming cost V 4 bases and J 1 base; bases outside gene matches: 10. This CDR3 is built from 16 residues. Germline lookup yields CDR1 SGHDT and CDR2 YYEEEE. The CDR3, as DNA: TGTGCCAGCAGCGAGGTTGTGGGACAGAGGAACACTGAAGCTTTCTTT. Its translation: CASSEVVGQRNTEAFF.

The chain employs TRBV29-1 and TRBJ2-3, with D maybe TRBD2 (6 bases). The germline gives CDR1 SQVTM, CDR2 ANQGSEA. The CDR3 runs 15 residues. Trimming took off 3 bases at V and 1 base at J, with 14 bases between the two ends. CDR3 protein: CSVDPTGTGTDTQYF. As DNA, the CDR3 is TGCAGCGTTGACCCGACCGGGACTGGCACAGATACGCAGTATTTT.

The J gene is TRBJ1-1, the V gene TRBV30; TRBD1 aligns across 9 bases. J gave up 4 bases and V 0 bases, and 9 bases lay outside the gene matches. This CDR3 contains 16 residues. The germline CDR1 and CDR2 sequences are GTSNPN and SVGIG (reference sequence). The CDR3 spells CAWSVGTGLAGTEAFF. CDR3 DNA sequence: TGTGCCTGGAGTGTGGGGACAGGGTTAGCGGGCACTGAAGCTTTCTTT.

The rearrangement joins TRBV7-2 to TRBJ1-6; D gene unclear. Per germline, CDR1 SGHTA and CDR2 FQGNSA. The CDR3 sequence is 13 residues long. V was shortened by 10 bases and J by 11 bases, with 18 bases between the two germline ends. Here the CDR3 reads CATGRGLAAPLHF. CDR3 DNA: TGTGCCACCGGTCGGGGTCTGGCGGCACCCCTCCACTTT.

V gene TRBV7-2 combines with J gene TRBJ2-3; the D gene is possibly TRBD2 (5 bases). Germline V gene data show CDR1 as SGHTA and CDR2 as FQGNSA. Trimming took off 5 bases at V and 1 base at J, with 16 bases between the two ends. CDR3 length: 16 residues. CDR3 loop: CASSEESIGGTDTQYF. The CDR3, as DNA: TGTGCCAGCAGCGAGGAGAGTATCGGGGGCACAGATACGCAGTATTTT.

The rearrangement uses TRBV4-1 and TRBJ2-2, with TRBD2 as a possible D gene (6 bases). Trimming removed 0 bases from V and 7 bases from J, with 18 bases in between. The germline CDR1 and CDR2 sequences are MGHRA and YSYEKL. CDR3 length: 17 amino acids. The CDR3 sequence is CASSQDRATGVGGELFF. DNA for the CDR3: TGCGCCAGCAGCCAAGACAGGGCGACGGGGGTTGGCGGGGAGCTGTTTTTT.

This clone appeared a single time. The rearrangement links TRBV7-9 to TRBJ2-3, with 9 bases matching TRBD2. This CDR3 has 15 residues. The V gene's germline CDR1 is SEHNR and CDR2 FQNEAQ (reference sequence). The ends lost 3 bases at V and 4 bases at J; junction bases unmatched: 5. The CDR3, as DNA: TGTGCCAGCAGCTTTAGCGGGGGATTCTCAGATACGCAGTATTTT. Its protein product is CASSFSGGFSDTQYF.